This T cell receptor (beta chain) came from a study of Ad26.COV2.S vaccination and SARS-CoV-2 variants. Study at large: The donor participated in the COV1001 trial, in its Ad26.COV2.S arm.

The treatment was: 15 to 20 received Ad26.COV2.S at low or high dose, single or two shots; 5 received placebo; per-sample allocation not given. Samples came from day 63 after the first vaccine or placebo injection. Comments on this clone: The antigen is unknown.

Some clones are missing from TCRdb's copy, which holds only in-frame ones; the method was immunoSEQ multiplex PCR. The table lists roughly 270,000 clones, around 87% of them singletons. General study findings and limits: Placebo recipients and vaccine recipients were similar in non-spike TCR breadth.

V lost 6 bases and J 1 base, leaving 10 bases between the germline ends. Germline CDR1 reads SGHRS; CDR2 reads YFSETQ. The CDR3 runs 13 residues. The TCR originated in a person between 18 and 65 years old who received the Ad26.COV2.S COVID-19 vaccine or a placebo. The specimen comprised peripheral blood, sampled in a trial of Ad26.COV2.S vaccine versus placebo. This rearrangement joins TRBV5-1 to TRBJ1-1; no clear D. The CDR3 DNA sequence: TGCGCCAGCACCGGGATGGCGAACACTGAAGCTTTCTTT. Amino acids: CASTGMANTEAFF. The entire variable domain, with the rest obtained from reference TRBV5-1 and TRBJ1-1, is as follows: KAGVTQTPRYLIKTRGQQVTLSCSPISGHRSVSWYQQTPGQGLQFLFEYFSETQRNKGNFPGRFSGRQFSNSRSEMNVSTLELGDSALYLCASTGMANTEAFFGQGTRLTVV.